The 21 T cell receptor beta chains reported below all come from one sample, sequenced in a study of read filtering for tumor transcriptome and immune sequencing (TCRdb year 2020). Data came from an Illumina HiSeq 4000. Starting from around 400 ng RNA, TCR libraries were constructed with the Immunoverse kit using molecular barcoded adaptors that cover the alpha/delta and beta/gamma chains. The raw public data were reprocessed by TCRdb itself: fastp quality trimming at Q25, MiXCR clonotype calling, in-frame beta chains only. Records with the same CDR3 protein are collapsed into one entry carrying the most frequent genes and DNA. The sample yields 100,000 to 150,000 distinct CDR3 sequences; roughly 13% were counted once. Together, the top ten hold about 11% of the sample. Sequencing was performed on a population of CD138-negative cells sorted from bone marrow. The cell subset or site label here, explained by the study, means: bone marrow mononuclear cells depleted of CD138+ plasma/myeloma cells by negative magnetic selection. The source is a donor at least 40 years old with multiple myeloma.

Many counts were recorded for this clonotype. CDR3 nucleotides: TGCAGCGTTACCCGACTAGCGGGAACCCTCTGGACCTACGAGCAGTACTTC. It translates to CSVTRLAGTLWTYEQYF. The V call is TRBV29-1, the J call TRBJ2-7; 11 nucleotides align to TRBD2. V shed 5 bases, J shed 2 bases, and the junction held 14 bases outside the gene matches. CDR3 size: 17 residues. Germline CDR1 is SQVTM and CDR2 is ANQGSEA.

There are many counts of this clonotype. The chain has TRBV20-1 and TRBJ2-3; 7 nucleotides match TRBD2. CDR1 DFQATT and CDR2 SNEGSKA come from the germline V gene (reference sequence). This CDR3 is built from 15 residues. V shed 0 bases and J 1 base; nucleotides not matched to a gene: 4. Written as DNA, the CDR3 is TGCAGTGCTAGAGATACCAGCGGGGGCACAGATACGCAGTATTTT. As protein: CSARDTSGGTDTQYF.

This clonotype was detected many times. This chain links TRBV5-6 with TRBJ2-3, with no clear D. The CDR3 runs 15 residues. Trimming stripped 4 bases from V and 2 bases from J, with 14 bases between. Germline loops: CDR1 SGHDT, CDR2 YYEEEE. This CDR3 reads CASSGSPVATDTQYF. DNA for the CDR3: TGTGCCAGCAGCGGCAGCCCTGTCGCCACAGATACGCAGTATTTT.

The CDR3 sequence is CASSISRDSSYEQYF. The CDR3 DNA reads TGTGCCAGCAGCATCTCACGGGACAGCTCCTACGAGCAGTACTTC. The rearrangement joins TRBV11-2 to TRBJ2-7; 7 bases line up with TRBD1. This CDR3 has 15 residues. J lost 0 bases, V lost 5 bases, and 7 bases had no gene match. Germline CDR1 and CDR2: SGHAT and FQNNGV.

This clonotype was observed at least ten times. V usage is TRBV5-1 and J usage is TRBJ1-6; a possible D gene is TRBD1 (5 bases). Germline lookup yields CDR1 SGHRS and CDR2 YFSETQ. V lost 1 base and J 10 bases, leaving 12 bases between the germline ends. CDR3 length equals 14 residues. The CDR3 DNA sequence: TGCGCCAGCAGCTTGAACTCAGGGTCGTCACCCCTCCACTTT. Translation gives CASSLNSGSSPLHF.

In this sample, this clonotype turned up many times. The gene calls are TRBV11-3 and TRBJ2-1, with 10 bases fitting TRBD2. The germline V gene encodes CDR1 SGHNT and CDR2 YENEEA. The CDR3 is 15 residues long. V was clipped by 5 bases and J by 4 bases; unmatched bases: 5. The CDR3 loop reads CASSPLAGGYNEQFF. The CDR3 bases are TGTGCCAGCAGCCCTTTAGCGGGAGGTTACAATGAGCAGTTCTTC.

This clonotype has ten or more counts. J is TRBJ2-2 and V is TRBV5-1; D unresolved. The CDR3 contains 15 residues. The germline V and J ends were trimmed by 0 bases and 6 bases, with 12 bases remaining between them. The V gene's germline CDR1 is SGHRS and CDR2 YFSETQ. In DNA form, the CDR3 reads TGCGCCAGCAGCTTGGAGGTCGATAGGGCCGGGGAGCTGTTTTTT. Translated, it gives CASSLEVDRAGELFF.

This clonotype was counted many times. The chain has TRBV2 and TRBJ1-5; tentatively, D is TRBD1 (6 bases). The CDR3 contains 15 residues. V was cut by 1 base and J by 1 base, with 8 bases left in between. Looked up from germline, CDR1 is SNHLY and CDR2 is FYNNEI. The CDR3 coding sequence is TGTGCCAGCAGTGAAGGGCAGGGGAGCAATCAGCCCCAGCATTTT. This encodes CASSEGQGSNQPQHF.

This clonotype appeared many times. The gene calls are TRBV11-2 and TRBJ2-1; possible D gene TRBD2, 5 bases. Germline V gene sequence: CDR1 SGHAT, CDR2 FQNNGV. There are 16 residues in the CDR3. Trimming removed 2 bases from V and 7 bases from J, with 18 bases in between. The CDR3 nucleotides are TGTGCCAGCAGCTTAACCCCCTTGAGGGCGCCGAATGAGCAGTTCTTC. Translated: CASSLTPLRAPNEQFF.

This chain links TRBV12-3 or TRBV12-4 with TRBJ2-1; 8 nucleotides line up with TRBD2. V lost 8 bases to trimming and J lost 10 bases; unmatched junction nucleotides: 13. The CDR3 has 14 residues. In nucleotides, the CDR3 is TGTGCCAGCTCAGCGGGGGAGCCAGGGGTGGAGCAGTTCTTC. This encodes CASSAGEPGVEQFF.

The chain couples TRBV11-2 to TRBJ1-4; D perhaps matches TRBD1 (6 bases). The CDR3 consists of 14 residues. Looked up from germline, CDR1 is SGHAT and CDR2 is FQNNGV. Trimming pared 5 bases from V and 8 bases from J, leaving 15 bases between. The CDR3 DNA sequence: TGTGCCAGCAGCCGCGGACAGTTGGAAGAAAAACTGTTTTTT. The encoded protein is CASSRGQLEEKLFF.

This clonotype has ten or more counts. The chain employs TRBV5-6 and TRBJ1-1; D unresolved. V was shortened by 0 bases and J by 1 base, with 16 bases between the two germline ends. CDR3 length: 17 residues. Germline-derived CDR1 and CDR2 are SGHDT and YYEEEE. CDR3 sequence (DNA): TGTGCCAGCAGCTTGGTCGGGTCGGGTTTAAGGAACACTGAAGCTTTCTTT. This gives the protein CASSLVGSGLRNTEAFF. Together with reference TRBV5-6 and TRBJ1-1, the CDR3 gives the full variable domain: DAGVTQSPTHLIKTRGQQVTLRCSPKSGHDTVSWYQQALGQGPQFIFQYYEEEERQRGNFPDRFSGHQFPNYSSELNVNALLLGDSALYLCASSLVGSGLRNTEAFFGQGTRLTVV.

This clonotype was observed many times. The chain employs TRBV25-1 and TRBJ2-1; D might be TRBD2 (6 bases). Trimming took off 3 bases at V and 4 bases at J, with 13 bases between the two ends. The CDR3 contains 15 residues. Germline loops: CDR1 MGHDK, CDR2 SYGVNS. The CDR3 spells CASSDVADKYNEQFF. The DNA for the CDR3 is TGTGCCAGCAGTGATGTAGCGGACAAATACAATGAGCAGTTCTTC.

The sample holds many counts of this clonotype. J is TRBJ1-5 and V is TRBV29-1; D unresolved. Germline CDR1 and CDR2: SQVTM and ANQGSEA. The CDR3 sequence is 13 residues long. V was pared by 7 bases and J by 1 base, with 11 bases between. The CDR3 protein is CSAALDSNQPQHF. For the CDR3, the DNA is TGCAGCGCAGCCCTGGACAGCAATCAGCCCCAGCATTTT.

This clonotype was found many times. V gene TRBV20-1 combines with J gene TRBJ1-2; a possible D gene is TRBD1 (5 bases). From germline, CDR1 is DFQATT and CDR2 SNEGSKA (reference sequence). The CDR3 spans 13 residues. V dropped 6 bases and J dropped 3 bases, with 14 bases sitting between them. CDR3 sequence: CSARQTEHYGYTF. The CDR3 region has the DNA TGCAGTGCCAGACAGACAGAGCACTATGGCTACACCTTC.

This clonotype was recorded at least ten times. The chain carries TRBV4-1 and TRBJ1-5; tentative D call: TRBD1 (5 bases). The CDR3 covers 17 residues. V was shortened by 1 base and J by 2 bases, with 15 bases between the two germline ends. The germline CDR1 and CDR2 sequences are MGHRA and YSYEKL. The CDR3 region has the DNA TGCGCCAGCAGCCAAGTCCCAGGGTTGGGCGGCAATCAGCCCCAGCATTTT. Translated, it gives CASSQVPGLGGNQPQHF.

This clonotype was recorded at least ten times. The chain uses TRBV11-2 and TRBJ2-7; 8 positions agree with TRBD2. V was pared by 4 bases and J by 4 bases, with 9 bases of the junction left unmatched. Germline values: CDR1 SGHAT, CDR2 FQNNGV. This CDR3 is 15 amino acids long. CDR3 coding DNA: TGTGCCAGCAGCTCCCCGGTTAGCGGGGCGTACGAGCAGTACTTC. Encoded protein: CASSSPVSGAYEQYF.

This clonotype was seen repeatedly, ten times or more. The genes are TRBV6-5 and TRBJ1-5; the match to TRBD1 covers 7 bases. J lost 7 bases, V lost 6 bases, and 6 bases had no gene match. The CDR3 spans 13 residues. Germline values: CDR1 MNHEY, CDR2 SVGAGI. For the CDR3, the DNA is TGTGCCAGCAGCTCTGGGGACAGACAGCCCCAGCATTTT. It specifies CASSSGDRQPQHF.

The chain is built from TRBV15 and TRBJ2-1, with TRBD1 matching over 9 bases. This CDR3 comprises 16 residues. J was trimmed by 7 bases and V by 5 bases; bases with no gene match: 12. Germline lookup yields CDR1 LNHNV and CDR2 YYDKDF (reference sequence). The CDR3 bases are TGTGCCACCAGCCCACAGACAGGGGGGGGCTTTAATGAGCAGTTCTTC. Its translation is CATSPQTGGGFNEQFF.

This clonotype was recorded a few times. This chain joins TRBV5-6 and TRBJ2-1; weak D call: TRBD1 (5 bases). The CDR3 has 14 amino acids. CDR1 is SGHDT, CDR2 YYEEEE, per germline. The V end was cut by 0 bases, the J end by 7 bases, with 11 bases between. The CDR3 loop is CASSLGRVRNEQFF. The CDR3 DNA reads TGTGCCAGCAGCTTGGGCAGGGTACGTAATGAGCAGTTCTTC.

For this clonotype: It may be a read error: a sequence one base away is much more abundant. This rearrangement joins TRBV7-2 to TRBJ1-2; D unresolved. The CDR3 contains 15 residues. Trimming took 8 bases from V and 7 from J, leaving 23 bases between them. Germline-derived CDR1 and CDR2 are SGHTA and FQGNSA. The CDR3 is CASVQLGEVTSGYTF. The CDR3 DNA is TGTGCCAGCGTCCAGCTTGGGGAGGTCACTTCTGGCTACACCTTC. Combining the CDR3 with reference TRBV7-2 and TRBJ1-2 gives the whole variable domain GAGVSQSPSNKVTEKGKDVELRCDPISGHTALYWYRQSLGQGLEFLIYFQGNSAPDKSGLPSDRFSAERTGGSVSTLTIQRTQQEDSAVYLCASVQLGEVTSGYTFGSGTRLTVV.